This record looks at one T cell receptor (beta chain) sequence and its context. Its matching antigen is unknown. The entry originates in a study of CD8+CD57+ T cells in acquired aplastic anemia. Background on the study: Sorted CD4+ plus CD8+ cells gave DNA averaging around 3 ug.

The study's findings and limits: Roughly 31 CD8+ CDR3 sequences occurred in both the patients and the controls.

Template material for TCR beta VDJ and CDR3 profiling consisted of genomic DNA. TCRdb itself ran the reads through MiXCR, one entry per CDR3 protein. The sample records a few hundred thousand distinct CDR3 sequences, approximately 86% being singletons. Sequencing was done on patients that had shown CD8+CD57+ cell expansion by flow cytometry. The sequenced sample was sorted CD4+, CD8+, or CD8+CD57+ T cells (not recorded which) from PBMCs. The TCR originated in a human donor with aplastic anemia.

CDR3 residues: CASSLGSDTDYFYTF. CDR3 nucleotides: TGTGCCAGCAGCTTAGGGTCAGATACGGACTATTTTTACACCTTC. The chain carries TRBV9 and TRBJ1-2; D gene ambiguous. The ends were cut back, 4 bases at V and 11 bases at J, with 24 bases in the middle. The CDR3 consists of 15 residues. CDR1 is SGDLS and CDR2 is YYNGEE in the germline V gene.